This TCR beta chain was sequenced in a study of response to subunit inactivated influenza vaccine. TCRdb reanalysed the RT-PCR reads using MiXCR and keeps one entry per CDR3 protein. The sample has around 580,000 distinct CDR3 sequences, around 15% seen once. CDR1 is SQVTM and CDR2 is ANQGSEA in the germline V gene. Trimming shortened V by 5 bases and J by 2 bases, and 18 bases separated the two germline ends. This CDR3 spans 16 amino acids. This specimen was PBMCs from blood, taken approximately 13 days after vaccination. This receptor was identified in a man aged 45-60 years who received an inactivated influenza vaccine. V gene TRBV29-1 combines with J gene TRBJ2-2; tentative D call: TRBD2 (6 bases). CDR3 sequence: CSVRRTGTSNTGELFF. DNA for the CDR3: TGCAGCGTTCGGAGGACCGGGACTTCTAACACCGGGGAGCTGTTTTTT.